This TCR beta chain came from a study of blood T cell repertoires in COVID-19. The germline CDR1 and CDR2 sequences are GTSNPN and SVGIG (reference sequence). This CDR3 has 15 amino acids. V lost 2 bases and J lost 4; bases outside the gene matches: 5. Generated by immunoSEQ multiplex PCR, the TCRdb table keeps only in-frame clones and is missing some. The profile shows just over 250,000 clones, over 80% of them singletons. The source material was peripheral blood. The TCR originated in an older woman with COVID-19, enrolled during active disease. The chain recombines TRBV30 with TRBJ2-5; 12 nucleotides line up with TRBD1. DNA of the CDR3: TGTGCCTGGAGTCCGGGACAGGGGGCACGAGAGACCCAGTACTTC. Amino acids: CAWSPGQGARETQYF.